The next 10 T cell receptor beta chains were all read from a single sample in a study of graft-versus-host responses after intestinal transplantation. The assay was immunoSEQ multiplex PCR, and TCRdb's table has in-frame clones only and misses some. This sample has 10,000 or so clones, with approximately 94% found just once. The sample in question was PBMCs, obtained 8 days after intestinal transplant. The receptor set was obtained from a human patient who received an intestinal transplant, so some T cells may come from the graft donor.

CDR3 sequence reads: CASSRQVLGYTF. In DNA, the CDR3 is TGTGCCAGCAGTAGGCAGGTCCTCGGCTACACCTTC. The genes are TRBV5-6 and TRBJ1-2; D ambiguous. The length of the CDR3 is 12 residues. Trimming took off 5 bases at V and 8 bases at J, with 13 bases between the two ends. Germline values: CDR1 SGHDT, CDR2 YYEEEE. The whole variable domain, filled in from reference TRBV5-6 and TRBJ1-2, reads DAGVTQSPTHLIKTRGQQVTLRCSPKSGHDTVSWYQQALGQGPQFIFQYYEEEERQRGNFPDRFSGHQFPNYSSELNVNALLLGDSALYLCASSRQVLGYTFGSGTRLTVV.

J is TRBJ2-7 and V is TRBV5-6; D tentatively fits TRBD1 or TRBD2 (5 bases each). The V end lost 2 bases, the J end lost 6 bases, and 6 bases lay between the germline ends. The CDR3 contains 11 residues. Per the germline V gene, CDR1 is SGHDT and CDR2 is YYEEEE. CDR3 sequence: CASSFGAEQYF. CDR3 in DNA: TGTGCCAGCAGCTTCGGGGCCGAGCAGTACTTC.

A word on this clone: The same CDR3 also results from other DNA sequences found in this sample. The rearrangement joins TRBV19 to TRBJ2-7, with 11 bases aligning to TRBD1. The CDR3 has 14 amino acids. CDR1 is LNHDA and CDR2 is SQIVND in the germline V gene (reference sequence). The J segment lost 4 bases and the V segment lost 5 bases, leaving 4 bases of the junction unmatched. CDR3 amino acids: CASSPGTGGYEQYF. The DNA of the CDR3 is TGTGCCAGTAGTCCCGGGACAGGGGGTTACGAGCAGTACTTC.

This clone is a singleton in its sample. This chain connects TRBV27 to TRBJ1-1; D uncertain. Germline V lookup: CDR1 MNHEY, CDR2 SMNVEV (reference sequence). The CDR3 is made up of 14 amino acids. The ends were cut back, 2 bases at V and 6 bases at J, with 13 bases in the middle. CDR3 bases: TGTGCCAGCAGTTTAAAACGGCGTAGCGCTGAAGCTTTCTTT. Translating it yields CASSLKRRSAEAFF.

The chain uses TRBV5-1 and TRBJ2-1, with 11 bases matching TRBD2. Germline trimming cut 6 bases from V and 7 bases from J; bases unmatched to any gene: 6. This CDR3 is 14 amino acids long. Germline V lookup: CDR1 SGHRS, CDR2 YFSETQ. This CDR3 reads CASIPGLAANEQFF. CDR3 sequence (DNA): TGCGCCAGCATCCCGGGACTAGCGGCTAATGAGCAGTTCTTC.

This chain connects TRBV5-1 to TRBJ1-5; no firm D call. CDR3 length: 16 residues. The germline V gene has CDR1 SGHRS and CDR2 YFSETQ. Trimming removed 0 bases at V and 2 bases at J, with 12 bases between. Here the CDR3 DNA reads TGCGCCAGCAGCTTGGGGTCCCGACCGGGCAATCAGCCCCAGCATTTT. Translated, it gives CASSLGSRPGNQPQHF. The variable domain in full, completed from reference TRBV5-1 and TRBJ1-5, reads KAGVTQTPRYLIKTRGQQVTLSCSPISGHRSVSWYQQTPGQGLQFLFEYFSETQRNKGNFPGRFSGRQFSNSRSEMNVSTLELGDSALYLCASSLGSRPGNQPQHFGDGTRLSIL.

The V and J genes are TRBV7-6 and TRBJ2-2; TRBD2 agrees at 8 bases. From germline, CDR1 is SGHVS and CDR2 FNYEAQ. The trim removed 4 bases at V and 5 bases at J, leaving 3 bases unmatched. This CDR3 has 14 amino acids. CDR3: CASSSGLATGELFF. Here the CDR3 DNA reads TGTGCCAGCAGCTCCGGACTAGCAACCGGGGAGCTGTTTTTT.

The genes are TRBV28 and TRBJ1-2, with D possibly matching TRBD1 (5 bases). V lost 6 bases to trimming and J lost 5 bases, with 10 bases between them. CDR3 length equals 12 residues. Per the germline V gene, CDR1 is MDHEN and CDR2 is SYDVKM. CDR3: CASRRPGYGYTF. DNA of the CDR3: TGTGCCAGCAGGCGCCCAGGGTATGGCTACACCTTC.

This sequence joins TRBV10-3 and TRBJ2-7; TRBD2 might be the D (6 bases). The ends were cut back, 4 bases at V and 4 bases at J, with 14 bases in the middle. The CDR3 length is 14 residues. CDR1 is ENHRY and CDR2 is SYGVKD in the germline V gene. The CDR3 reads CAISVGGSPYEQYF. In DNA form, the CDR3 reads TGTGCCATCAGTGTGGGGGGTTCACCGTACGAGCAGTACTTC.

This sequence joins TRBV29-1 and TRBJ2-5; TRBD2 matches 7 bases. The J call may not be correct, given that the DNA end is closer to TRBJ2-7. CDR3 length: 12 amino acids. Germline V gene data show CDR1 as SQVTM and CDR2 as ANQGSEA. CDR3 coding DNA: TGCAGCGTTGCCGGGGGGACCTACGAGCAGTACTTC. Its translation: CSVAGGTYEQYF.